This is a list of T cell receptor beta chains from one sample in a study of T-cell reconstitution after alpha-beta-depleted transplantation in children. TCRdb re-analysed the PCR reads in MiXCR, keeping a single row per CDR3 protein. The table includes around 200,000 distinct CDR3 sequences, 6% to 7% detected once. The starting material was PBMCs from the stem cell graft donor, obtained from the stem cell graft. The receptors come from a human donor who donated a stem cell graft to a child with Wiskott-Aldrich syndrome. The CDR3 runs from the conserved cysteine through the conserved F or W.

>TRBJ1-1|TRBV12-3/TRBV12-4|14
CASSFLRANTEAFF
>TRBJ1-2|TRBV7-9|13
CASSSDTNYGYTF
>TRBJ2-7|TRBV5-5|17
CASSLRGTGRFLYEQYF
>TRBJ1-5|TRBV10-3|13
CAISSDWNQPQHF
>TRBJ2-3|TRBV7-6|17
CASSSSGTALSTDTQYF
>TRBJ1-2|TRBV7-8|14
CASSSPGANYGYTF
>TRBJ1-4|TRBV28|14
CASRTSGTTGLLFF
>TRBJ2-1|TRBV7-2|14
CASSPTHTYNEQFF
>TRBJ1-1|TRBV5-1|13
CASSRKGEAEAFF
>TRBJ2-1|TRBV12-3/TRBV12-4|14
CASSRGTSVNEQFF
>TRBJ2-3|TRBV19|15
CASSIVRLRDDTQYF
>TRBJ1-2|TRBV9|12
CATFDREYGYTF
>TRBJ1-1|TRBV6-1|16
CASNPWAETMNTEAFF
>TRBJ1-1|TRBV4-2|15
CASSHAQGLNTEAFF
>TRBJ2-1|TRBV3-1|16
CASRGQGDISYNEQFF
>TRBJ2-7|TRBV7-9|13
CASSLSASYEQYF
>TRBJ2-7|TRBV10-3|14
CAISENSGGYEQYF
>TRBJ2-2|TRBV18|13
CASSTGVTGELFF
>TRBJ2-7|TRBV20-1|14
CSASTTARDYEQYF
>TRBJ1-4|TRBV5-1|15
CASRPQGMANEKLFF
>TRBJ2-4|TRBV14|24
CASSPRKTGFVVISGLRPGDIQYF
>TRBJ1-2|TRBV5-1|15
CASSLATARGGGYTF